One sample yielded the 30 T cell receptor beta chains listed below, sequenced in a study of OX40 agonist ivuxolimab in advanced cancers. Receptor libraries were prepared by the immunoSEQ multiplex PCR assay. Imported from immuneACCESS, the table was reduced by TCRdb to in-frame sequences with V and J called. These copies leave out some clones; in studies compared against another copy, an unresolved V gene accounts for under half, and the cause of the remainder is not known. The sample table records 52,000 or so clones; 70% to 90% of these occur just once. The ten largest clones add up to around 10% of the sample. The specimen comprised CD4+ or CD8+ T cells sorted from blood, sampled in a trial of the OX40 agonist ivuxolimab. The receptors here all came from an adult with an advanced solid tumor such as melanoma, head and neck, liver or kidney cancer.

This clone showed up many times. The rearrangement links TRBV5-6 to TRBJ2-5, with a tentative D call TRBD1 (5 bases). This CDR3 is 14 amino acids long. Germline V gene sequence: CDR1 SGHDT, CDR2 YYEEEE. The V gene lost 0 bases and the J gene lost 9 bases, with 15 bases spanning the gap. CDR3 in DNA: TGTGCCAGCAGCTTGGCGGCAGGGAAAAAGTCCCAGTACTTC. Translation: CASSLAAGKKSQYF.

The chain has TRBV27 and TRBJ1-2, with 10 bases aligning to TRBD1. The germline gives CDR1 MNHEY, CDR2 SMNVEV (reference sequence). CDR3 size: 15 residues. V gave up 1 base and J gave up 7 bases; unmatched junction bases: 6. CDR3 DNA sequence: TGTGCCAGCAGTTTATGGGGGACAGGGGTTATTGGCTACACCTTC. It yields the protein CASSLWGTGVIGYTF.

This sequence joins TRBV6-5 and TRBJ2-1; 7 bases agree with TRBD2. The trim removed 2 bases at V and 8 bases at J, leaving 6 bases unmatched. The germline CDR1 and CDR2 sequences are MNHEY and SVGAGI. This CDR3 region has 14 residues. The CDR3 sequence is CASSYGSGTYEQFF. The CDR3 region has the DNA TGTGCCAGCAGTTACGGAAGCGGGACCTATGAGCAGTTCTTC.

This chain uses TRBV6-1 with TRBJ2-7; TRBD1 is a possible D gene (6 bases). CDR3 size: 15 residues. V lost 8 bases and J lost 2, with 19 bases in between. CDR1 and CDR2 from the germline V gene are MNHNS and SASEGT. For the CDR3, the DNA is TGTGCCAGCTCCCTTTCCCCCAGGACAGCCTACGAGCAGTACGTC. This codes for CASSLSPRTAYEQYV.

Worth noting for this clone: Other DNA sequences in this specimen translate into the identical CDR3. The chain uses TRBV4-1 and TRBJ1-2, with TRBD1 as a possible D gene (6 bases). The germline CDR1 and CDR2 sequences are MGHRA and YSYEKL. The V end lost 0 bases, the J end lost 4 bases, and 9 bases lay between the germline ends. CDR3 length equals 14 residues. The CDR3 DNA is TGCGCCAGCAGCCAAGATAGGGGGACCTATGGCTACACCTTC. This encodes CASSQDRGTYGYTF.

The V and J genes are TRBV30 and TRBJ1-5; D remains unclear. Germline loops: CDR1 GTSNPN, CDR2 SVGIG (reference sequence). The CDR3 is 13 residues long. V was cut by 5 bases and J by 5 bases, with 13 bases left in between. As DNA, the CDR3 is TGTGCCTGGGCGCCTAGTGGCGATCAGCCCCAGCATTTT. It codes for CAWAPSGDQPQHF.

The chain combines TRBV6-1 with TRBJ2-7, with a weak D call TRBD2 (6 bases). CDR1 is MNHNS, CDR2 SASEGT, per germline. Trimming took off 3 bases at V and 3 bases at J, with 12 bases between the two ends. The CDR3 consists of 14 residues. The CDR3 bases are TGTGCCAGCAGTGACGGGGGTTACGGCTACGAGCAGTACGTC. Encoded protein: CASSDGGYGYEQYV.

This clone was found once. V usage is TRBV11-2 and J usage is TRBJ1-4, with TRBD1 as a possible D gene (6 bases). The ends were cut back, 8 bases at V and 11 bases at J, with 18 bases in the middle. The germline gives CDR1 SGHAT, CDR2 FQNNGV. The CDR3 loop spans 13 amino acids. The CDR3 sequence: CASQKGVRWKLFF. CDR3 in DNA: TGTGCCAGCCAAAAGGGGGTTAGGTGGAAACTGTTTTTT.

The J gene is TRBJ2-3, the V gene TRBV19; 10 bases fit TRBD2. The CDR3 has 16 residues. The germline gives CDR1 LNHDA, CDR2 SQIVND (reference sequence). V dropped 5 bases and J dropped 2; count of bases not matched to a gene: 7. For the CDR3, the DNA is TGTGCCAGTAGTGCCAATAGCGGGGGGACCACAGATACGCAGTATTTT. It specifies CASSANSGGTTDTQYF.

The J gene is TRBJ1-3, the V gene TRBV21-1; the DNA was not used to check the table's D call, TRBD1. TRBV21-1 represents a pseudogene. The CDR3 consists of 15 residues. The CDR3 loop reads CASSKPGGCGNTIYF. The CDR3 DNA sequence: TGTGCCAGCAGCAAACCAGGGGGCTGTGGAAACACCATATATTTT.

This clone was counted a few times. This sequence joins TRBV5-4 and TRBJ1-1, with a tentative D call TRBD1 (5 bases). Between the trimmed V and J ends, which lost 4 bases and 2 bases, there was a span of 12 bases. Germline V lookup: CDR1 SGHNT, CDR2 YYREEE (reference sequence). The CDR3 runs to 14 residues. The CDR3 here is CASSLTGTNTEAFF. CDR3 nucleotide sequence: TGTGCCAGCAGCCTGACTGGGACCAACACTGAAGCTTTCTTT.

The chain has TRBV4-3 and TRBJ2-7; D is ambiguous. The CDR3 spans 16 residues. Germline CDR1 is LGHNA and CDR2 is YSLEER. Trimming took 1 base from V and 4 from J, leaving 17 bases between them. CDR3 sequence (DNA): TGCGCCAGCAGCCAAGGTTTCCTGCTGGGGTTGTACGAGCAGTACTTC. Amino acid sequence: CASSQGFLLGLYEQYF.

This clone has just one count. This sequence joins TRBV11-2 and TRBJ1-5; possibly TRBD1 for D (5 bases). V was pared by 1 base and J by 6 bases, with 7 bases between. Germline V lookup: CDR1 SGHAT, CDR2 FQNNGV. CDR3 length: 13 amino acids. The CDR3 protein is CASSLAGTQPQHF. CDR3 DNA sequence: TGTGCCAGCAGCTTAGCTGGGACTCAGCCCCAGCATTTT.

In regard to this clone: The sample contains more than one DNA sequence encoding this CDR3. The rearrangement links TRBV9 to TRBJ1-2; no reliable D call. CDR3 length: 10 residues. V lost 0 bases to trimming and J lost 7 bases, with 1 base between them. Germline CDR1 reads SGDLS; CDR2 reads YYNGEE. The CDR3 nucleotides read TGTGCCAGCAGCGTAGGTGGCTACACCTTC. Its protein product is CASSVGGYTF.

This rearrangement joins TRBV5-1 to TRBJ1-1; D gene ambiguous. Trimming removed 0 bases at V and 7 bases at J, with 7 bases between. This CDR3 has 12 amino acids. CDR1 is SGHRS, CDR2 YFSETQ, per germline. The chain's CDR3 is CASSLVKDEAFF. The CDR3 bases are TGCGCCAGCAGCTTGGTTAAGGATGAAGCTTTCTTT.

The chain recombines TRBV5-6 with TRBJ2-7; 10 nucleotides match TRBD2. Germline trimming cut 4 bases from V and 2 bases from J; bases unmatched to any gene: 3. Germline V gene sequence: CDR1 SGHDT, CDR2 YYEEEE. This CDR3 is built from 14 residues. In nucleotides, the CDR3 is TGTGCCAGCAGCCCTAGCGGGAGTACCTACGAGCAGTACTTC. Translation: CASSPSGSTYEQYF. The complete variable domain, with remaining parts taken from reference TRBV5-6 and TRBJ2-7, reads DAGVTQSPTHLIKTRGQQVTLRCSPKSGHDTVSWYQQALGQGPQFIFQYYEEEERQRGNFPDRFSGHQFPNYSSELNVNALLLGDSALYLCASSPSGSTYEQYFGPGTRLTVT.

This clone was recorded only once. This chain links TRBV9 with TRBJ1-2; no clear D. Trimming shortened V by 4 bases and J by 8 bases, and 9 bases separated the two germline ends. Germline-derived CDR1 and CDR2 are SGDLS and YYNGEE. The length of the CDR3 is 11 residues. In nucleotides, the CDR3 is TGTGCCAGCAGCCCGACGGAAGGCTACACCTTC. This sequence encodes CASSPTEGYTF. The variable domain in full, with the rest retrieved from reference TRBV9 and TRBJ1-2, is DSGVTQTPKHLITATGQRVTLRCSPRSGDLSVYWYQQSLDQGLQFLIQYYNGEERAKGNILERFSAQQFPDLHSELNLSSLELGDSALYFCASSPTEGYTFGSGTRLTVV.

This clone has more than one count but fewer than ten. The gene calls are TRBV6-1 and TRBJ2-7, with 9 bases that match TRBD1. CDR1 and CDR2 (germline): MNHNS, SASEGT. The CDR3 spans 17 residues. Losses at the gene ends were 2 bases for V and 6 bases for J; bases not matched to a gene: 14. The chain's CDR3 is CASSEPPGGTGFAEQYF. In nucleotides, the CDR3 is TGTGCCAGCAGTGAACCTCCCGGTGGGACAGGGTTCGCCGAGCAGTACTTC.

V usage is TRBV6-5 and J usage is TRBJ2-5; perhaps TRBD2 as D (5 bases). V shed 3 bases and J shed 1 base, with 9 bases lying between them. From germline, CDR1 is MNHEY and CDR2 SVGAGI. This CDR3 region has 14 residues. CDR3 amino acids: CASSYRAGQETQYF. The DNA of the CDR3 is TGTGCCAGCAGTTATCGCGCGGGCCAAGAGACCCAGTACTTC.

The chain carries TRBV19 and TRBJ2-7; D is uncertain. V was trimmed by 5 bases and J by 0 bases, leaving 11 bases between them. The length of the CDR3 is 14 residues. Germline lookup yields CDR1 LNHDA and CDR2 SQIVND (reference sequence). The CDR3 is CASSSDTYSYEQYF. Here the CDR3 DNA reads TGTGCCAGTAGTTCCGACACCTACTCCTACGAGCAGTACTTC. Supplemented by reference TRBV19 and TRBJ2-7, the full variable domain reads DGGITQSPKYLFRKEGQNVTLSCEQNLNHDAMYWYRQDPGQGLRLIYYSQIVNDFQKGDIAEGYSVSREKKESFPLTVTSAQKNPTAFYLCASSSDTYSYEQYFGPGTRLTVT.

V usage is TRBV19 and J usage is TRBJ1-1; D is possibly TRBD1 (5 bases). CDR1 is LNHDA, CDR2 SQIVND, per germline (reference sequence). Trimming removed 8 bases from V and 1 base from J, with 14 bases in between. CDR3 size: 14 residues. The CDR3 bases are TGTGCCAGTCGATCATGGGACCCGAACACTGAAGCTTTCTTT. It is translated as CASRSWDPNTEAFF.

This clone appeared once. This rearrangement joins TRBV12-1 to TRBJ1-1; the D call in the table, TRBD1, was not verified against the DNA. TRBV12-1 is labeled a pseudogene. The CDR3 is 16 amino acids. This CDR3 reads CASSPRRQDQPIEAFF. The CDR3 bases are TGTGCCAGCAGCCCCCGCCGACAGGACCAGCCTATTGAAGCTTTCTTT.

The CDR3 DNA follows: TGTGCCAGCAGCCCCTCGGTGGCGACCCCAAGTGAGCAGTTCTTC. It specifies CASSPSVATPSEQFF. V usage is TRBV7-9 and J usage is TRBJ2-1; the D is unclear. V was trimmed by 5 bases and J by 9 bases, leaving 20 bases between them. Per the germline V gene, CDR1 is SEHNR and CDR2 is FQNEAQ (reference sequence). The CDR3 is 15 amino acids.

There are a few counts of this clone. The CDR3 region has the DNA TGTGCCAGTAGTATAGAGAGCTACAATGAGCAGTTCTTC. Residues: CASSIESYNEQFF. The chain recombines TRBV19 with TRBJ2-1; D remains unclear. Per germline, CDR1 LNHDA and CDR2 SQIVND (reference sequence). Trimming took off 0 bases at V and 3 bases at J, with 3 bases between the two ends. This CDR3 has 13 residues.

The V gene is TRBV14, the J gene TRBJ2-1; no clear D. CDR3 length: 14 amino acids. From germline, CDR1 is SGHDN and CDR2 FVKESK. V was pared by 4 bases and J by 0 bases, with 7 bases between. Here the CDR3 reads CASSLDFSYNEQFF. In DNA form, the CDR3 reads TGTGCCAGCAGCCTAGATTTCTCCTACAATGAGCAGTTCTTC.

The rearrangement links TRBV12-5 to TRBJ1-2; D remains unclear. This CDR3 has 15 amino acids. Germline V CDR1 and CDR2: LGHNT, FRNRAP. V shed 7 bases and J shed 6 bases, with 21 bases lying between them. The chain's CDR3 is CASAHNLGERHGYTF. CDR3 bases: TGTGCTAGTGCCCATAACCTCGGGGAAAGGCATGGCTACACCTTC. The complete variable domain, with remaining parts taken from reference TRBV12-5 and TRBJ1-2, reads DARVTQTPRHKVTEMGQEVTMRCQPILGHNTVFWYRQTMMQGLELLAYFRNRAPLDDSGMPKDRFSAEMPDATLATLKIQPSEPRDSAVYFCASAHNLGERHGYTFGSGTRLTVV.

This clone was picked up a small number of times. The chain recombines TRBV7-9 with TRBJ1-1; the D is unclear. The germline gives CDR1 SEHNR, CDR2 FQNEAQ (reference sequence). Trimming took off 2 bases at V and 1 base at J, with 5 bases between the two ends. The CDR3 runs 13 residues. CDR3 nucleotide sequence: TGTGCCAGCAGCTTACTGGAGAACACTGAAGCTTTCTTT. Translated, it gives CASSLLENTEAFF.

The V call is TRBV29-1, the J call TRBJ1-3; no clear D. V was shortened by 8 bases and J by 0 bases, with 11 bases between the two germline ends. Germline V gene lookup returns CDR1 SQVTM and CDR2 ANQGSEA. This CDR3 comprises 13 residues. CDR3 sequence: CSPEGSSGNTIYF. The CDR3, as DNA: TGCAGCCCTGAGGGCAGCTCTGGAAACACCATATATTTT.

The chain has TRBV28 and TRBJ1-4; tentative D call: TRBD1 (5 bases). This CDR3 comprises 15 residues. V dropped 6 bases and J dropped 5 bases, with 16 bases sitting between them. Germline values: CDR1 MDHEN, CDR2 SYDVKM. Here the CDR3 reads CASRAIDSTNEKLFF. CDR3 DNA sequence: TGTGCCAGCAGAGCTATCGACAGCACAAATGAAAAACTGTTTTTT.

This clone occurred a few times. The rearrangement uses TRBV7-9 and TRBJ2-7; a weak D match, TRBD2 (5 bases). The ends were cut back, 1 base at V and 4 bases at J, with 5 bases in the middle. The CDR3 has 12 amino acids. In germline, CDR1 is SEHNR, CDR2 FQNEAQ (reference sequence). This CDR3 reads CASSLGEYEQYF. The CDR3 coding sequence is TGTGCCAGCAGCTTAGGGGAGTACGAGCAGTACTTC.